One and the same sample provided the 20 T cell receptor beta chains below, sequenced in a study of blood T cell repertoires in COVID-19. Using immunoSEQ multiplex PCR, the repertoire was profiled, and TCRdb retains in-frame clones only, with some absent. Here the sample spans around 120,000 clones, around 90% being singletons. The sequenced sample consisted of peripheral blood. These TCRs come from a woman aged 55-69 years with COVID-19, enrolled during active disease.

The V and J genes are TRBV3-1 (or the pseudogene TRBV3-2) and TRBJ2-7; D is possibly TRBD2 (5 bases). Germline V gene sequence: CDR1 LGHDT, CDR2 YNNKEL (reference sequence). This CDR3 contains 15 residues. V lost 1 base, J lost 5 bases, and 15 bases lay in between. The CDR3 is CASSQGPGRRNEQYF. The CDR3 DNA is TGTGCCAGCAGCCAAGGACCCGGGCGGAGGAACGAGCAGTACTTC.

The chain recombines TRBV19 with TRBJ1-4; possibly TRBD1 for D (6 bases). Germline V gives CDR1 LNHDA, CDR2 SQIVND (reference sequence). Trimming took off 5 bases at V and 5 bases at J, with 12 bases between the two ends. The CDR3 is 14 residues long. The CDR3 region is CASSVQGTNEKLFF. The CDR3 nucleotides read TGTGCCAGTAGTGTACAGGGCACGAATGAAAAACTGTTTTTT.

The chain links TRBV5-6 to TRBJ1-2; 10 bases are shared with TRBD1. The CDR3 runs 13 residues. Germline V lookup: CDR1 SGHDT, CDR2 YYEEEE. Unmatched junction bases numbered 5, after V lost 4 bases and J lost 8 bases. The DNA of the CDR3 is TGTGCCAGCAGCCCCGACAGGGGGCGAGGCTACACCTTC. Protein: CASSPDRGRGYTF.

CDR3 in amino acids: CATSTYQGSQPQHF. In DNA, the CDR3 is TGTGCCACCAGCACTTATCAGGGGAGTCAGCCCCAGCATTTT. The chain links TRBV15 to TRBJ1-5; a weak D match, TRBD1 (6 bases). This CDR3 contains 14 residues. V lost 4 bases to trimming and J lost 6 bases, with 13 bases between them. Germline loops: CDR1 LNHNV, CDR2 YYDKDF (reference sequence).

This chain connects TRBV19 to TRBJ2-7; TRBD2 is a possible D gene (5 bases). The CDR3 loop spans 14 amino acids. Germline CDR1 and CDR2: LNHDA and SQIVND (reference sequence). V gave up 3 bases and J gave up 7 bases, with 16 bases separating them. The CDR3 protein is CASSIRGRRWEQYF. The CDR3 DNA is TGTGCCAGTAGTATCCGGGGAAGGCGATGGGAGCAGTACTTC. Based on the CDR3 plus reference TRBV19 and TRBJ2-7, the full variable domain is DGGITQSPKYLFRKEGQNVTLSCEQNLNHDAMYWYRQDPGQGLRLIYYSQIVNDFQKGDIAEGYSVSREKKESFPLTVTSAQKNPTAFYLCASSIRGRRWEQYFGPGTRLTVT.

The V gene is TRBV7-9, the J gene TRBJ2-3, with D maybe TRBD2 (6 bases). The CDR3 length is 16 residues. V lost 5 bases to trimming and J lost 6 bases, with 21 bases between them. CDR1 is SEHNR and CDR2 is FQNEAQ in the germline V gene (reference sequence). The chain's CDR3 is CASSRLPGDRLDTQYF. In DNA form, the CDR3 reads TGTGCCAGCAGCCGACTGCCGGGGGATAGGTTGGATACGCAGTATTTT.

The table lists this clone with a count of one. The chain has TRBV6-2 or TRBV6-3 and TRBJ2-3, with D possibly TRBD1 on 6 matching bases. This CDR3 region has 15 residues. Deletions cut 4 bases from V and 0 bases from J, with 11 bases between. CDR1 is MNHEY and CDR2 is SVGEGT in the germline V gene. The CDR3 loop reads CASSFVRGSTDTQYF. The CDR3, as DNA: TGTGCCAGCAGTTTTGTCAGGGGAAGCACAGATACGCAGTATTTT.

The J gene is TRBJ1-2, the V gene TRBV6-5; D might be TRBD1 (6 bases). The ends were cut back, 5 bases at V and 4 bases at J, with 11 bases in the middle. This CDR3 comprises 13 residues. Germline V gene data show CDR1 as MNHEY and CDR2 as SVGAGI. CDR3 loop: CASSRTVGYGYTF. CDR3 DNA sequence: TGTGCCAGCAGTCGGACAGTCGGCTATGGCTACACCTTC.

This sequence joins TRBV5-6 and TRBJ1-1; D is unresolved. The V end lost 4 bases, the J end lost 1 base, and 11 bases lay between the germline ends. The V gene's germline CDR1 is SGHDT and CDR2 YYEEEE. The length of the CDR3 is 14 residues. In DNA, the CDR3 is TGTGCCAGCAGCGAGAGACTGTCGAACACTGAAGCTTTCTTT. Encoded protein: CASSERLSNTEAFF.

V usage is TRBV6-6 and J usage is TRBJ1-2, with 8 positions matching TRBD1. V was pared by 0 bases and J by 8 bases, with 5 bases of the junction left unmatched. From germline, CDR1 is MNHNY and CDR2 SVGAGI (reference sequence). This CDR3 region has 14 residues. This chain's CDR3 is CASSYSGQGGGYTF. CDR3 nucleotides: TGTGCCAGCAGTTACTCCGGACAGGGAGGGGGCTACACCTTC.

The chain joins TRBV6-2 or TRBV6-3 to TRBJ1-2; D is unclear. Trimming stripped 2 bases from V and 2 bases from J, with 12 bases between. Germline loops: CDR1 MNHEY, CDR2 SVGEGT. This CDR3 comprises 15 residues. For the CDR3, the DNA is TGTGCCAGCAGTTACCTCCGGGAAAAGAACTATGGCTACACCTTC. This encodes CASSYLREKNYGYTF.

This chain links TRBV7-2 with TRBJ1-2; TRBD1 matches 12 bases. The germline gives CDR1 SGHTA, CDR2 FQGNSA. The CDR3 runs to 14 residues. The V and J ends lost 5 bases and 8 bases, in that order; junction bases with no gene match: 6. The CDR3 DNA follows: TGTGCCAGCAGCCCGGGACAGGGGGCGAGAGGCTACACCTTC. The encoded protein is CASSPGQGARGYTF.

The J gene is TRBJ2-1, the V gene TRBV4-3, with D possibly TRBD2 on 5 matching bases. Trimming removed 4 bases at V and 9 bases at J, with 25 bases between. The germline gives CDR1 LGHNA, CDR2 YSLEER. The CDR3 has 17 amino acids. DNA of the CDR3: TGCGCCAGCAGCCCCGAGAGAGGTAGCGTTACGTTTGGTGAGCAGTTCTTC. Its translation: CASSPERGSVTFGEQFF.

This clone was observed a single time. The chain links TRBV4-1 to TRBJ2-1; no clear D. V was cut by 0 bases and J by 3 bases, with 15 bases left in between. Germline V gives CDR1 MGHRA, CDR2 YSYEKL. CDR3 length: 17 amino acids. Here the CDR3 DNA reads TGCGCCAGCAGCCAAGAGGGTAGTGGGCATATCTACAATGAGCAGTTCTTC. This encodes CASSQEGSGHIYNEQFF.

The chain links TRBV10-3 to TRBJ1-2, with TRBD1 matching 10 bases. The CDR3 totals 14 residues. V was clipped by 6 bases and J by 6 bases; unmatched bases: 7. Per the germline V gene, CDR1 is ENHRY and CDR2 is SYGVKD. CDR3 in DNA: TGTGCCATCAGGGGACAGGGGACACATCATGGCTACACCTTC. Its translation is CAIRGQGTHHGYTF.

The V gene is TRBV7-8, the J gene TRBJ2-5; D uncertain. Looked up from germline, CDR1 is SGHVS and CDR2 is FQNEAQ. The CDR3 contains 13 residues. The ends were cut back, 4 bases at V and 1 base at J, with 7 bases in the middle. CDR3 nucleotide sequence: TGTGCCAGCAGCTCCAGACTCCAAGAGACCCAGTACTTC. Translation: CASSSRLQETQYF.

This clone has a handful of counts. The CDR3 region has the DNA TGTGCCAGCAGCTGGCTTGCGCGGGGGGGCCCTAATGAGCAGTTCTTC. It encodes CASSWLARGGPNEQFF. The V gene is TRBV7-8, the J gene TRBJ2-1; TRBD2 agrees at 9 bases. The CDR3 sequence is 16 residues long. Trimming removed 4 bases from V and 7 bases from J; junction bases left unmatched: 11. Germline lookup yields CDR1 SGHVS and CDR2 FQNEAQ.

CDR3: CASSLAVNSPLHF. As DNA, the CDR3 is TGCGCCAGCAGCTTGGCGGTTAATTCACCCCTCCACTTT. This chain joins TRBV5-1 and TRBJ1-6; unclear D gene. CDR1 is SGHRS, CDR2 YFSETQ, per germline. Deletions cut 0 bases from V and 6 bases from J, with 4 bases between. The CDR3 sequence is 13 residues long.

The rearrangement links TRBV5-1 to TRBJ1-2; TRBD1 is a possible D gene (6 bases). V lost 4 bases to trimming and J lost 8 bases, with 18 bases between them. The CDR3 length is 14 residues. CDR1 is SGHRS and CDR2 is YFSETQ in the germline V gene. CDR3 amino acids: CASSPGTSPMGYTF. CDR3 DNA: TGCGCCAGCAGCCCCGGGACAAGCCCTATGGGCTACACCTTC.

The chain carries TRBV19 and TRBJ2-7; 7 bases are a match to TRBD1. The CDR3 covers 16 residues. Germline V gives CDR1 LNHDA, CDR2 SQIVND (reference sequence). The trim removed 4 bases at V and 2 bases at J, leaving 11 bases unmatched. The CDR3 here is CASSTGRGTDPYEQYF. As DNA, the CDR3 is TGTGCCAGTAGTACGGGTCGAGGGACAGATCCCTACGAGCAGTACTTC.